These T cell receptor beta chains were read from a single sample in a study of blood T cells in healthy people across ages. MiXCR, run by TCRdb on the 5' RACE reads, gives a single entry per CDR3 protein. The repertoire consists of some 290,000 distinct CDR3 sequences, with roughly 29% occurring once and the leading ten covering roughly 28%. The sample comprised blood. These receptors were taken from a woman aged 70 to 79 in good health. CDR3s include the opening cysteine and the closing phenylalanine or tryptophan. D genes are given only for firm matches. Size tells how often a clone was seen (once, few, many) or the class of an expanded clone, and some rows leave it out.

clone size | D gene | J gene | V gene | CDR3 protein | CDR3 DNA
once | - | TRBJ2-2 | TRBV4-2 | CASSQDQATPGKLFF | TGTGCCAGCAGCCAAGATCAAGCTACACCGGGGAAGCTGTTTTTT
- | TRBD2 | TRBJ2-1 | TRBV20-1 | CSPGLAGVEQFF | TGCAGTCCGGGACTAGCGGGAGTTGAGCAGTTCTTC
- | - | TRBJ2-7 | TRBV28 | CASSLPRSSYEQYF | TGTGCCAGCAGTTTACCCAGAAGCTCCTACGAGCAGTACTTC
few | TRBD2 | TRBJ2-1 | TRBV20-1 | CSARDFGSGRASEQFF | TGCAGTGCTAGAGATTTTGGGAGCGGGAGGGCCTCTGAGCAGTTCTTC
few | TRBD1 | TRBJ1-2 | TRBV29-1 | CSTGEGAGGYTF | TGCAGCACCGGTGAGGGGGCGGGCGGCTACACCTTC
few | - | TRBJ1-1 | TRBV27 | CASSLARNTEAFF | TGTGCCAGCAGTTTAGCCCGGAACACTGAAGCTTTCTTT
few | - | TRBJ1-1 | TRBV29-1 | CSARTGEKNTEAFF | TGCAGCGCAAGAACCGGGGAAAAGAACACTGAAGCTTTCTTT
few | TRBD2 | TRBJ2-1 | TRBV28 | CASSQREFVYNEQFF | TGTGCCAGCAGCCAGCGGGAGTTCGTCTACAATGAGCAGTTCTTC
- | - | TRBJ2-5 | TRBV4-1 | CASSQVSGPQETQYF | TGCGCCAGCAGCCAAGTATCAGGGCCTCAAGAGACCCAGTACTTC
- | - | TRBJ1-6 | TRBV20-1 | CSAVQVALDSPLHF | TGCAGTGCAGTGCAGGTCGCGTTAGATTCACCCCTCCACTTT
- | - | TRBJ2-7 | TRBV10-3 | CAISLSTGLEQYF | TGTGCCATCAGTCTTTCTACAGGGCTAGAGCAGTACTTC
- | - | TRBJ2-7 | TRBV6-6 | CASSAGSKSYEQYF | TGTGCCAGCAGCGCGGGATCGAAATCCTACGAGCAGTACTTC
- | - | TRBJ2-7 | TRBV6-6 | CASNGFQSYEQYF | TGTGCCAGCAACGGGTTCCAGTCGTACGAGCAGTACTTC
once | TRBD1 | TRBJ2-3 | TRBV18 | CASSRGQEISTDTQYF | TGTGCCAGCTCCCGAGGACAGGAGATCAGCACAGATACGCAGTATTTT
- | - | TRBJ2-3 | TRBV29-1 | CSVEESTDTQYF | TGCAGCGTTGAGGAAAGCACAGATACGCAGTATTTT
few | TRBD1 | TRBJ1-2 | TRBV10-3 | CAISEGQGARDGYTF | TGTGCCATCAGTGAGGGGCAGGGGGCGCGGGATGGCTACACCTTC
- | - | TRBJ2-5 | TRBV28 | CASSPTGKRETQYF | TGTGCCAGCAGTCCGACAGGAAAAAGAGAGACCCAGTACTTC